This T cell receptor (beta chain) was found in a study of CD8 T cells in ankylosing spondylitis. TCRdb re-analysed the 5' RACE reads in MiXCR, keeping a single row per CDR3 protein. This table has approximately 290,000 distinct CDR3 sequences, less than 25% appearing once. A remark on this clonotype: The target antigen is unknown.

Whole-study findings and limits: In reactive arthritis synovial fluid and blood, some motif variants had been reported before.

The specimen was blood, either unsorted or a sorted T cell fraction (not recorded which). The TCR sequence derives from a female donor with ankylosing spondylitis or in good health (not recorded which).

The CDR3 DNA reads as TGTGCCAGCAGCCTTACCGGGACTAGCGGGAGTCTTTTGAAAAACATTCAGTACTTC. It encodes CASSLTGTSGSLLKNIQYF. The chain employs TRBV7-2 and TRBJ2-4; 14 positions match TRBD2. Germline V gene lookup returns CDR1 SGHTA and CDR2 FQGNSA. Trimming removed 5 bases from V and 4 bases from J; junction bases left unmatched: 13. The CDR3 spans 19 residues.